This T cell receptor beta chain is from a study of glioma-infiltrating T cells. TCR alpha and beta CDR3 regions were amplified from RNA using iRepertoire nested multiplex PCR. From the multiplex PCR reads, TCRdb called clonotypes with MiXCR, one entry per CDR3 protein. The top ten hold around 12% of the sample, which has a few hundred thousand distinct CDR3 sequences, 41% seen once. This clonotype came up a few times. Its antigen is undetermined. General study findings and limits: Signature shared blood CDR3 motifs were enriched in low-divergence and depleted in high-divergence patients. Tissue and blood shared very few CDR3 sequences.

The sample comprised glioma tissue, nonneoplastic brain tissue, or PBMCs (not recorded which). This receptor was taken from a human donor with low-grade glioma or glioblastoma, undergoing nonglioma brain surgery, or in good health (not recorded which).

The CDR3 nucleotides read TGTGCCAGCAGTTTTCGACGGGCCGGTGAGCAGTTCTTC. Amino acids: CASSFRRAGEQFF. The gene calls are TRBV28 and TRBJ2-1; D call uncertain. Germline V CDR1 and CDR2: MDHEN, SYDVKM. V was clipped by 3 bases and J by 9 bases, with 12 bases between them. CDR3 size: 13 residues.